Each of the 8 T cell receptor beta chains below was sequenced from the same sample in a study of tumor and adjacent non-tumor tissue in lung cancer. This sample's RNA came from whole unsorted tissue. TCRbeta libraries were built with three rounds of nested PCR, modified from ARM-PCR. TCRdb called the multiplex PCR reads again in MiXCR, with one record for every CDR3 protein. The sample holds tens of thousands of distinct CDR3 sequences, about 60% seen once. Sample: lung tumor tissue. These receptors originate from a man over 45 with non-small cell lung cancer.

About this clonotype itself: One junction end disagrees with the germline gene, perhaps due to a read error. This rearrangement joins TRBV7-3 to TRBJ2-6; 7 nucleotides match TRBD1. This CDR3 contains 15 residues. Germline loops: CDR1 SGHTA, CDR2 FQGTGA. In DNA, the CDR3 is TGTGCCAGCAGCCAAGGGACAGTTGGGGCCAACGTCCTGAGTTTC. This encodes CASSQGTVGANVLSF.

This clonotype was detected once. A much larger clone differs by one base, so this may be a read error. The J gene is TRBJ2-7, the V gene TRBV29-1; 8 bases line up with TRBD1. The CDR3 sequence is 12 residues long. Germline values: CDR1 SQVTM, CDR2 ANQGSEA. The DNA of the CDR3 is TGCAGCATTGAAGGACAGGGCTACGAGCAGTACTTC. It is translated as CSIEGQGYEQYF.

There are a few counts of this clonotype. V and J are TRBV9 and TRBJ2-2; D is unclear. V lost 4 bases to trimming and J lost 6 bases, with 16 bases between them. This CDR3 region has 15 residues. From germline, CDR1 is SGDLS and CDR2 YYNGEE. The CDR3 reads CASSPGSVDAGELFF. The CDR3, as DNA: TGTGCCAGCAGCCCCGGAAGTGTAGATGCCGGGGAGCTGTTTTTT.

On this clonotype: Given a much more abundant clone one base away, this may be a read error. CDR3 amino acids: CASSSAGHVQETQYF. The CDR3 nucleotides are TGTGCCAGCAGTTCGGCCGGACATGTTCAAGAGACCCAGTACTTC. The rearrangement joins TRBV28 to TRBJ2-5, with a tentative D call TRBD1 (5 bases). The germline CDR1 and CDR2 sequences are MDHEN and SYDVKM. The CDR3 is made up of 15 amino acids. V gave up 4 bases and J gave up 2 bases, with 14 bases separating them. The full variable domain, its missing parts supplied by reference TRBV28 and TRBJ2-5, is DVKVTQSSRYLVKRTGEKVFLECVQDMDHENMFWYRQDPGLGLRLIYFSYDVKMKEKGDIPEGYSVSREKKERFSLILESASTNQTSMYLCASSSAGHVQETQYFGPGTRLLVL.

At least ten counts were recorded for this clonotype. The chain links TRBV6-5 to TRBJ1-6, with D perhaps TRBD1 (5 bases). Germline V CDR1 and CDR2: MNHEY, SVGAGI. The length of the CDR3 is 14 residues. V lost 2 bases to trimming and J lost 6 bases, with 8 bases between them. The DNA of the CDR3 is TGTGCCAGCAGTTACGGGGGGAGTAATTCACCCCTCCACTTT. The encoded protein is CASSYGGSNSPLHF.

Concerning this clonotype: Since a much larger clone is just one base distant, this may be a read error. The chain links TRBV12-3 or TRBV12-4 to TRBJ1-5; tentative D call: TRBD1 (6 bases). This CDR3 region has 14 residues. V lost 3 bases and J 6 bases, leaving 12 bases between the germline ends. The CDR3, as DNA: TGTGCCAGCAGTTTCACAGGGCTTGGTCAGCCCCAGCATTTT. It yields the protein CASSFTGLGQPQHF.

Ten or more counts support this clonotype. This rearrangement joins TRBV6-6 to TRBJ2-3, with D perhaps being TRBD1 or TRBD2 (5 bases each). Germline V lookup: CDR1 MNHNY, CDR2 SVGAGI (reference sequence). The CDR3 has 16 residues. Trimming left V 2 bases short and J 2 bases short, with 14 bases between. The CDR3 is CASSYLGARATDTQYF. The CDR3 nucleotides read TGTGCCAGCAGTTACCTCGGGGCAAGGGCCACAGATACGCAGTATTTT.

This clonotype was recorded many times. The V call is TRBV20-1, the J call TRBJ2-3; D is perhaps TRBD2 (6 bases). V was clipped by 6 bases and J by 7 bases, with 17 bases between them. CDR1 and CDR2 from the germline V gene are DFQATT and SNEGSKA (reference sequence). CDR3 size: 13 residues. The CDR3 nucleotides read TGCAGTGCGACGGAGAGACTAGGTCATACGCAGTATTTT. Protein: CSATERLGHTQYF.